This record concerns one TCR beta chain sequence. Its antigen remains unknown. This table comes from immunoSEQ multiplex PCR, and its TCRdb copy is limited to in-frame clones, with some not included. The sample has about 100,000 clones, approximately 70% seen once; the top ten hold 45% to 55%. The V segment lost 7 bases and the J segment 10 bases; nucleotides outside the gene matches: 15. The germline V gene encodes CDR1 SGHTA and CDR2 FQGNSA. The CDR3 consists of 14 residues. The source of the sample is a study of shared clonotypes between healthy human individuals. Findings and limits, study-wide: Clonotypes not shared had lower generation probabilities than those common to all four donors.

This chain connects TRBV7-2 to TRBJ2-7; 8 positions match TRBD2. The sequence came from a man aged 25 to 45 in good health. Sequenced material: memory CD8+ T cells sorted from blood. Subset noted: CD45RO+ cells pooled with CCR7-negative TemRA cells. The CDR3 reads CASTPIFREGLQYF. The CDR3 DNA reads TGTGCCAGCACCCCCATCTTCCGGGAGGGCCTCCAGTACTTC.